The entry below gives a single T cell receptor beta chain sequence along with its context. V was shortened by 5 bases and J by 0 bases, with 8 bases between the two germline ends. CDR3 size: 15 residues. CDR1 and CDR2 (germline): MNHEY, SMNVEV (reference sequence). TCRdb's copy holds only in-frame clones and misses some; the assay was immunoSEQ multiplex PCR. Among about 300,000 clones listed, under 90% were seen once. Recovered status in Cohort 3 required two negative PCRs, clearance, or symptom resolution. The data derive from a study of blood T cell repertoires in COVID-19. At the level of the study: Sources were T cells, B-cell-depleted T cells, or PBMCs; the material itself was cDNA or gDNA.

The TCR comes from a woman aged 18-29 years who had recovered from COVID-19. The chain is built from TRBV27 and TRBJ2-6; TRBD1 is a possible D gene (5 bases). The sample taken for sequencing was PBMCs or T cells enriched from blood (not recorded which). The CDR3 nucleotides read TGTGCCAGCAGTCCAAGGGGCTCTGGGGCCAACGTCCTGACTTTC. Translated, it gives CASSPRGSGANVLTF.